This T cell receptor (beta chain) stems from a study of CD8 T cells in Susac syndrome. The patients serving as multiple sclerosis controls were treatment-naive. They had stable or active relapsing-remitting disease and fulfilled revised McDonald criteria. In contrast to the negatively isolated CD8+ and CD4+ T cells, TEMRA cells were FACS-enriched. In its sample, this clonotype was seen once. Random hexamers were used to reverse transcribe an amount of 0.5 to 1 ug RNA. With immunoSEQ multiplex PCR, TCR beta CDR3 was amplified across 54 Vbeta and 13 Jbeta. One entry per CDR3 protein results from TCRdb running MiXCR on the immunoSEQ multiplex PCR reads. The sample lists about 300,000 distinct CDR3 sequences, approximately 90% occurring once. Sequencing input: CD8+ T cells from PBMCs. This clonotype was sampled from a human donor with multiple sclerosis.

CDR3 in DNA: TGTGCCAGCAGTCCCGGGACATCCGGCAACAACACCGGGGAGCTGTTTTTT. It yields the protein CASSPGTSGNNTGELFF. The gene calls are TRBV27 and TRBJ2-2; D may be TRBD1 (6 bases). V was pared by 5 bases and J by 2 bases, with 18 bases between. CDR3 length: 17 amino acids. Germline loops: CDR1 MNHEY, CDR2 SMNVEV (reference sequence).